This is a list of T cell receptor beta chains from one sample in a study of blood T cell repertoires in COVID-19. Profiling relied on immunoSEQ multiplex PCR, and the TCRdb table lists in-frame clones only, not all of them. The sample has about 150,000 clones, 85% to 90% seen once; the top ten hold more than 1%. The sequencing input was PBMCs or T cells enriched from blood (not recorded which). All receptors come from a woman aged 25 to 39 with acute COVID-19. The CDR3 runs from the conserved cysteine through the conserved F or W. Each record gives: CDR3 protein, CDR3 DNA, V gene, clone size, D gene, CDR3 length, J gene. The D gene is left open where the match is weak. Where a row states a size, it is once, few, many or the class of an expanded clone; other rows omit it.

cdr3_aa: CASSPGQGGQFF; cdr3_nt: TGTGCCAGCTCACCAGGACAGGGGGGGCAGTTCTTC; v_call: TRBV18; clone_size: -; d_call: TRBD1; cdr3_length: 12; j_call: TRBJ2-1
cdr3_aa: CASGPQGDTEAFF; cdr3_nt: TGTGCCAGCGGCCCACAGGGGGACACTGAAGCTTTCTTT; v_call: TRBV12-3/TRBV12-4; clone_size: once; d_call: TRBD1; cdr3_length: 13; j_call: TRBJ1-1
cdr3_aa: CASSPQWAPNEKLFF; cdr3_nt: TGTGCCAGCAGTCCCCAATGGGCCCCTAATGAAAAACTGTTTTTT; v_call: TRBV27; clone_size: -; d_call: -; cdr3_length: 15; j_call: TRBJ1-4
cdr3_aa: CAISERGTGAGNTIYF; cdr3_nt: TGTGCCATCAGTGAGCGCGGGACAGGGGCTGGAAACACCATATATTTT; v_call: TRBV10-3; clone_size: -; d_call: TRBD1; cdr3_length: 16; j_call: TRBJ1-3
cdr3_aa: CASSRQMRNEAFF; cdr3_nt: TGTGCCAGCAGTCGACAGATGAGGAACGAAGCTTTCTTT; v_call: TRBV6-2/TRBV6-3; clone_size: -; d_call: -; cdr3_length: 13; j_call: TRBJ1-1
cdr3_aa: CASSLDRLNEKLFF; cdr3_nt: TGTGCCAGCAGCTTAGACAGGCTTAATGAAAAACTGTTTTTT; v_call: TRBV7-2; clone_size: -; d_call: -; cdr3_length: 14; j_call: TRBJ1-4
cdr3_aa: CASSQSTGQGITGELFF; cdr3_nt: TGCGCCAGCAGCCAATCCACGGGACAGGGGATCACCGGGGAGCTGTTTTTT; v_call: TRBV4-1; clone_size: -; d_call: TRBD1; cdr3_length: 17; j_call: TRBJ2-2
cdr3_aa: CASTEEKVRSGYTF; cdr3_nt: TGTGCCAGCACCGAGGAGAAGGTTCGTAGTGGCTACACCTTC; v_call: TRBV2; clone_size: -; d_call: -; cdr3_length: 14; j_call: TRBJ1-2
cdr3_aa: CASSLVLAGGEQFF; cdr3_nt: TGTGCCAGCAGCTTGGTACTAGCAGGCGGAGAGCAGTTCTTC; v_call: TRBV5-4; clone_size: -; d_call: -; cdr3_length: 14; j_call: TRBJ2-1
cdr3_aa: CSVERAGGTDTQYF; cdr3_nt: TGCAGCGTGGAACGAGCGGGAGGAACCGATACGCAGTATTTT; v_call: TRBV29-1; clone_size: -; d_call: TRBD2; cdr3_length: 14; j_call: TRBJ2-3
cdr3_aa: CASSPGRGAGNQPQHF; cdr3_nt: TGCGCCAGCAGCCCCGGGCGGGGGGCAGGCAATCAGCCCCAGCATTTT; v_call: TRBV4-1; clone_size: -; d_call: -; cdr3_length: 16; j_call: TRBJ1-5
cdr3_aa: CASSPGTGTSGANVLTF; cdr3_nt: TGTGCCAGCTCACCAGGGACAGGGACCTCTGGGGCCAACGTCCTGACTTTC; v_call: TRBV18; clone_size: -; d_call: TRBD1; cdr3_length: 17; j_call: TRBJ2-6
cdr3_aa: CASSPLELAGTDTQYF; cdr3_nt: TGTGCCAGTAGTCCTCTGGAGCTAGCGGGAACAGATACGCAGTATTTT; v_call: TRBV19; clone_size: -; d_call: TRBD2; cdr3_length: 16; j_call: TRBJ2-3
cdr3_aa: CASSFNPGGGGTEAFF; cdr3_nt: TGTGCCAGCAGCTTCAACCCTGGGGGGGGAGGCACTGAAGCTTTCTTT; v_call: TRBV5-4; clone_size: -; d_call: -; cdr3_length: 16; j_call: TRBJ1-1
cdr3_aa: CAWNLPQQNEAFF; cdr3_nt: TGTGCCTGGAACTTACCTCAACAGAATGAAGCTTTCTTT; v_call: TRBV30; clone_size: -; d_call: -; cdr3_length: 13; j_call: TRBJ1-1
cdr3_aa: CASSRTNRGTNEKLFF; cdr3_nt: TGTGCCAGCAGCCGCACTAACAGGGGAACTAATGAAAAACTGTTTTTT; v_call: TRBV4-2; clone_size: once; d_call: TRBD1; cdr3_length: 16; j_call: TRBJ1-4
cdr3_aa: CASSLSGQATYEQYF; cdr3_nt: TGTGCCAGCAGCTTATCGGGACAGGCAACCTACGAGCAGTACTTC; v_call: TRBV11-2; clone_size: -; d_call: TRBD1; cdr3_length: 15; j_call: TRBJ2-7
cdr3_aa: CASSLARVTEAFF; cdr3_nt: TGTGCCAGCAGCTTAGCTCGGGTCACTGAAGCTTTCTTT; v_call: TRBV7-3; clone_size: -; d_call: -; cdr3_length: 13; j_call: TRBJ1-1
cdr3_aa: CASSPDRVSDEQYF; cdr3_nt: TGTGCCAGCAGCCCCGACAGGGTGAGCGACGAGCAGTACTTC; v_call: TRBV11-2; clone_size: -; d_call: TRBD1; cdr3_length: 14; j_call: TRBJ2-7
cdr3_aa: CASSLGTGRTGELFF; cdr3_nt: TGTGCCAGCAGCTTAGGGACAGGGAGGACCGGGGAGCTGTTTTTT; v_call: TRBV7-2; clone_size: -; d_call: TRBD1; cdr3_length: 15; j_call: TRBJ2-2
cdr3_aa: CASSLGEASRTGEKLFF; cdr3_nt: TGTGCCAGCAGCTTGGGGGAGGCGTCGCGAACGGGAGAAAAACTGTTTTTT; v_call: TRBV7-2; clone_size: -; d_call: -; cdr3_length: 17; j_call: TRBJ1-4
cdr3_aa: CASSIGGQGVTEAFF; cdr3_nt: TGTGCCAGTAGTATTGGAGGGCAGGGGGTAACTGAAGCTTTCTTT; v_call: TRBV19; clone_size: -; d_call: TRBD1; cdr3_length: 15; j_call: TRBJ1-1
cdr3_aa: CASSLELAGAVGYTGELFF; cdr3_nt: TGTGCCAGCAGCTTAGAACTAGCGGGAGCGGTCGGATACACCGGGGAGCTGTTTTTT; v_call: TRBV7-8; clone_size: -; d_call: TRBD2; cdr3_length: 19; j_call: TRBJ2-2
cdr3_aa: CASSVSDRGNQPQHF; cdr3_nt: TGTGCCAGCAGCGTTTCTGACAGGGGAAATCAGCCCCAGCATTTT; v_call: TRBV9; clone_size: -; d_call: TRBD1; cdr3_length: 15; j_call: TRBJ1-5
cdr3_aa: CATRPGLAGDEQFF; cdr3_nt: TGTGCCACACGACCGGGACTAGCGGGTGATGAGCAGTTCTTC; v_call: TRBV10-3; clone_size: -; d_call: TRBD2; cdr3_length: 14; j_call: TRBJ2-1
cdr3_aa: CASSLVGGVGAEAFF; cdr3_nt: TGCGCCAGCAGCTTGGTAGGAGGGGTGGGGGCTGAAGCTTTCTTT; v_call: TRBV5-1; clone_size: once; d_call: -; cdr3_length: 15; j_call: TRBJ1-1
cdr3_aa: CASSYFLSREGLETQYF; cdr3_nt: TGTGCCAGCAGTTACTTTCTCTCGCGGGAGGGCCTGGAGACCCAGTACTTC; v_call: TRBV6-2/TRBV6-3; clone_size: -; d_call: TRBD2; cdr3_length: 17; j_call: TRBJ2-5
cdr3_aa: CASSAGLAGGPYEQYF; cdr3_nt: TGTGCCAGCAGTGCGGGACTAGCGGGAGGGCCCTACGAGCAGTACTTC; v_call: TRBV6-1; clone_size: -; d_call: TRBD2; cdr3_length: 16; j_call: TRBJ2-7
cdr3_aa: CASSGRVSQETQYF; cdr3_nt: TGTGCCAGCAGTGGGAGGGTCAGCCAAGAGACCCAGTACTTC; v_call: TRBV28; clone_size: -; d_call: TRBD2; cdr3_length: 14; j_call: TRBJ2-5
cdr3_aa: CASTGGPGLAGGRSSYEQYF; cdr3_nt: TGTGCCAGCACCGGAGGCCCTGGACTAGCGGGAGGGAGGAGCTCCTACGAGCAGTACTTC; v_call: TRBV2; clone_size: few; d_call: TRBD2; cdr3_length: 20; j_call: TRBJ2-7
cdr3_aa: CASRTNLNTEAFF; cdr3_nt: TGTGCCAGCAGAACTAATCTGAACACTGAAGCTTTCTTT; v_call: TRBV7-6; clone_size: -; d_call: -; cdr3_length: 13; j_call: TRBJ1-1
cdr3_aa: CASSIPGRAGEQYF; cdr3_nt: TGTGCCAGTAGTATTCCCGGGAGGGCCGGCGAGCAGTACTTC; v_call: TRBV19; clone_size: -; d_call: TRBD2; cdr3_length: 14; j_call: TRBJ2-7
cdr3_aa: CASSDYAGGRETQYF; cdr3_nt: TGTGCCAGCAGTGATTACGCGGGAGGTCGAGAGACCCAGTACTTC; v_call: TRBV6-2/TRBV6-3; clone_size: -; d_call: TRBD2; cdr3_length: 15; j_call: TRBJ2-5
cdr3_aa: CASSLDRALMNTEAFF; cdr3_nt: TGTGCCAGCAGCCTGGACAGGGCCCTTATGAACACTGAAGCTTTCTTT; v_call: TRBV5-4; clone_size: -; d_call: TRBD1; cdr3_length: 16; j_call: TRBJ1-1
cdr3_aa: CAWSSYSNQPQHF; cdr3_nt: TGTGCCTGGAGTTCTTATAGCAATCAGCCCCAGCATTTT; v_call: TRBV30; clone_size: -; d_call: -; cdr3_length: 13; j_call: TRBJ1-5
cdr3_aa: CASSIDPGQANEQFF; cdr3_nt: TGTGCCAGTAGTATAGATCCGGGACAAGCCAATGAGCAGTTCTTC; v_call: TRBV19; clone_size: -; d_call: -; cdr3_length: 15; j_call: TRBJ2-1
cdr3_aa: CASSDGYEQYF; cdr3_nt: TGTGCCAGCAGTGACGGGTACGAGCAGTACTTC; v_call: TRBV28; clone_size: -; d_call: -; cdr3_length: 11; j_call: TRBJ2-7
cdr3_aa: CASSQGTGNVNSPLHF; cdr3_nt: TGTGCCAGCAGCCAGGGGACAGGCAATGTGAATTCACCCCTCCACTTT; v_call: TRBV11-2; clone_size: -; d_call: TRBD1; cdr3_length: 16; j_call: TRBJ1-6
cdr3_aa: CASSLGQNQPQHF; cdr3_nt: TGTGCCAGCAGCTTGGGACAGAATCAGCCCCAGCATTTT; v_call: TRBV5-6; clone_size: -; d_call: -; cdr3_length: 13; j_call: TRBJ1-5
cdr3_aa: CASSLAQGGTIYF; cdr3_nt: TGTGCCAGCAGCTTGGCACAGGGGGGCACCATATATTTT; v_call: TRBV5-6; clone_size: -; d_call: TRBD1; cdr3_length: 13; j_call: TRBJ1-3
cdr3_aa: CSASGLGLAGTHEQYF; cdr3_nt: TGCAGTGCTAGTGGTTTGGGACTAGCGGGAACCCACGAGCAGTACTTC; v_call: TRBV20-1; clone_size: -; d_call: TRBD2; cdr3_length: 16; j_call: TRBJ2-7
cdr3_aa: CASSFGGGQPQHF; cdr3_nt: TGTGCCAGCAGTTTTGGGGGAGGCCAGCCCCAGCATTTT; v_call: TRBV28; clone_size: -; d_call: -; cdr3_length: 13; j_call: TRBJ1-5
cdr3_aa: CASSPHGEWNTEAFF; cdr3_nt: TGTGCCAGTAGTCCCCATGGAGAATGGAACACTGAAGCTTTCTTT; v_call: TRBV19; clone_size: -; d_call: -; cdr3_length: 15; j_call: TRBJ1-1
cdr3_aa: CASSQDSGTYTF; cdr3_nt: TGCGCCAGCAGCCAAGATTCAGGAACCTACACCTTC; v_call: TRBV4-3; clone_size: few; d_call: -; cdr3_length: 12; j_call: TRBJ1-2
cdr3_aa: CASSRTSGFSTDTQYF; cdr3_nt: TGTGCCAGCAGCCGGACTAGCGGCTTTAGCACAGATACGCAGTATTTT; v_call: TRBV7-3; clone_size: -; d_call: TRBD2; cdr3_length: 16; j_call: TRBJ2-3
cdr3_aa: CASSFPGGATDTQYF; cdr3_nt: TGTGCCAGCAGTTTCCCGGGGGGCGCGACAGATACGCAGTATTTT; v_call: TRBV28; clone_size: -; d_call: -; cdr3_length: 15; j_call: TRBJ2-3
cdr3_aa: CATGDDTQYF; cdr3_nt: TGTGCCACCGGAGATGATACGCAGTATTTT; v_call: TRBV10-3; clone_size: -; d_call: -; cdr3_length: 10; j_call: TRBJ2-3
cdr3_aa: CATSDFAGNEQYF; cdr3_nt: TGTGCCACCAGTGATTTCGCAGGGAACGAGCAGTACTTC; v_call: TRBV24-1; clone_size: -; d_call: -; cdr3_length: 13; j_call: TRBJ2-7
cdr3_aa: CASLSSEGQGTNYGYTF; cdr3_nt: TGTGCCAGCCTCAGCTCGGAGGGACAGGGGACTAACTATGGCTACACCTTC; v_call: TRBV28; clone_size: -; d_call: TRBD1; cdr3_length: 17; j_call: TRBJ1-2
cdr3_aa: CAWRGQGRGLGYGYTF; cdr3_nt: TGTGCCTGGAGGGGACAGGGCAGAGGGCTAGGCTATGGCTACACCTTC; v_call: TRBV30; clone_size: -; d_call: TRBD1; cdr3_length: 16; j_call: TRBJ1-2
cdr3_aa: CASSLSGQETQYF; cdr3_nt: TGTGCCAGCAGCTTAAGCGGGCAAGAGACCCAGTACTTC; v_call: TRBV7-3; clone_size: -; d_call: -; cdr3_length: 13; j_call: TRBJ2-5
cdr3_aa: CAWSATVDLTGELFF; cdr3_nt: TGTGCCTGGAGTGCTACCGTAGATTTAACCGGGGAGCTGTTTTTT; v_call: TRBV30; clone_size: -; d_call: -; cdr3_length: 15; j_call: TRBJ2-2
cdr3_aa: CASTQGLTSGSLEQYF; cdr3_nt: TGTGCCAGCACCCAGGGGCTGACTAGCGGGAGTCTCGAGCAGTACTTC; v_call: TRBV11-2; clone_size: -; d_call: TRBD2; cdr3_length: 16; j_call: TRBJ2-7
cdr3_aa: CASGGTSGRLRYNEQFF; cdr3_nt: TGTGCCAGTGGGGGGACTAGCGGGAGATTAAGGTACAATGAGCAGTTCTTC; v_call: TRBV7-9; clone_size: -; d_call: TRBD2; cdr3_length: 17; j_call: TRBJ2-1
cdr3_aa: CASSQRTQNTEAFF; cdr3_nt: TGCGCCAGCAGCCAGCGGACACAAAACACTGAAGCTTTCTTT; v_call: TRBV4-1; clone_size: many; d_call: -; cdr3_length: 14; j_call: TRBJ1-1
cdr3_aa: CAIRKTSNEQFF; cdr3_nt: TGTGCCATCAGGAAGACTAGCAATGAGCAGTTCTTC; v_call: TRBV10-3; clone_size: -; d_call: -; cdr3_length: 12; j_call: TRBJ2-1
cdr3_aa: CASSRAAQETQYF; cdr3_nt: TGTGCCAGCAGCAGAGCGGCCCAAGAGACCCAGTACTTC; v_call: TRBV7-2; clone_size: -; d_call: -; cdr3_length: 13; j_call: TRBJ2-5
cdr3_aa: CASSLSSGTSYEQYF; cdr3_nt: TGCGCCAGCAGCTTGAGTAGCGGAACCTCCTACGAGCAGTACTTC; v_call: TRBV5-1; clone_size: -; d_call: -; cdr3_length: 15; j_call: TRBJ2-7
cdr3_aa: CASSLDRDKMNTEAFF; cdr3_nt: TGTGCCAGCAGCTTAGATCGGGACAAAATGAACACTGAAGCTTTCTTT; v_call: TRBV7-9; clone_size: -; d_call: -; cdr3_length: 16; j_call: TRBJ1-1
cdr3_aa: CASSEQHLSNQPQHF; cdr3_nt: TGTGCCAGCTCGGAACAGCATTTAAGCAATCAGCCCCAGCATTTT; v_call: TRBV7-2; clone_size: -; d_call: -; cdr3_length: 15; j_call: TRBJ1-5